This is a list of T cell receptor beta chains from one sample in a study of CD8 T cells in ankylosing spondylitis. TCRdb reprocessed the 5' RACE reads via MiXCR and lists one record per CDR3 protein. The table records 100,000 to 150,000 distinct CDR3 sequences, approximately 13% of them present only once. Input material: blood, either unsorted or a sorted T cell fraction (not recorded which). These receptors were collected from a female donor with ankylosing spondylitis or in good health (not recorded which). Both conserved end residues are part of each CDR3. The order of the fields is V gene, J gene, D gene, clone size, CDR3 protein, CDR3 DNA. A D gene is named only where the DNA matches it firmly. Some rows have no size entry. The others give once, few or many, or a class for an expanded clone.

>TRBV12-3/TRBV12-4|TRBJ2-4|.|many
CASSLAGTTNLIQYF
TGTGCCAGCAGTTTAGCCGGGACAACCAACCTTATTCAGTACTTC
>TRBV10-2|TRBJ2-1|.|.
CASSESYNEQFF
TGCGCCAGCAGTGAGTCCTACAATGAGCAGTTCTTC
>TRBV20-1|TRBJ2-1|TRBD1|many
CSAKPGGSYNEQFF
TGCAGTGCCAAACCAGGGGGTAGTTACAATGAGCAGTTCTTC
>TRBV19|TRBJ1-5|.|.
CASSKRTETLNQPQHF
TGTGCCAGTAGTAAGAGGACAGAGACTCTCAATCAGCCCCAGCATTTT
>TRBV20-1|TRBJ2-3|.|few
CCAQMGVGTTDTQYF
TGCTGTGCGCAGATGGGGGTAGGAACTACAGATACGCAGTATTTT
>TRBV27|TRBJ2-5|.|.
CADQETQYF
TGTGCCGACCAAGAGACCCAGTACTTC
>TRBV12-3/TRBV12-4|TRBJ2-1|TRBD2|.
CASGYSGSSNEQFF
TGTGCCAGCGGATATAGCGGGAGCTCCAATGAGCAGTTCTTC
>TRBV6-1|TRBJ2-7|TRBD2|few
CASSPSGGAVEQYF
TGTGCCAGCAGTCCGAGCGGGGGGGCCGTGGAGCAGTACTTC
>TRBV15|TRBJ2-1|.|few
CATSRDIAANNEQFF
TGTGCCACCAGCAGAGATATAGCGGCTAACAATGAGCAGTTCTTC
>TRBV9|TRBJ2-5|.|few
CASSAGHGGIQETQYF
TGTGCCAGCAGCGCCGGACACGGGGGCATCCAAGAGACCCAGTACTTC
>TRBV7-9|TRBJ2-7|TRBD1|.
CASSSTGDEQYF
TGTGCCAGCAGCTCTACAGGGGACGAGCAGTACTTC
>TRBV5-1|TRBJ2-2|.|.
CASSLARVGNGELFF
TGCGCCAGCAGCTTGGCCAGGGTTGGCAACGGGGAGCTGTTTTTT
>TRBV7-2|TRBJ2-5|TRBD2|.
CASSPGGRNYGTQYF
TGTGCCAGCAGTCCCGGGGGGAGGAATTACGGGACCCAGTACTTC
>TRBV12-3/TRBV12-4|TRBJ2-7|TRBD1|few
CASSHPAGTDSYEQYF
TGTGCCAGCAGCCATCCCGCCGGGACAGATAGCTACGAGCAGTACTTC
>TRBV12-3/TRBV12-4|TRBJ2-5|.|.
CASSFREAQYF
TGTGCCAGCAGTTTCCGTGAGGCCCAGTACTTC
>TRBV28|TRBJ2-1|.|.
CASSGAEQFF
TGTGCCAGCTCGGGTGCAGAGCAGTTCTTC
>TRBV6-5|TRBJ1-1|.|many
CASSYGRGRIYTEAFF
TGTGCCAGCAGTTACGGCCGGGGCCGGATCTATACTGAAGCTTTCTTT
>TRBV5-6|TRBJ2-6|TRBD1|.
CASSFQGAGGANVLTF
TGTGCCAGCAGCTTTCAGGGGGCAGGTGGGGCCAACGTCCTGACTTTC
>TRBV6-1|TRBJ1-1|TRBD1|.
CASSPRRQGGYTEAFF
TGTGCCAGCAGTCCCCGACGACAGGGAGGGTACACTGAAGCTTTCTTT
>TRBV4-2|TRBJ2-2|TRBD2|many
CASSQQGLAGNTGELFF
TGTGCCAGCAGCCAACAGGGACTAGCGGGGAACACCGGGGAGCTGTTTTTT
>TRBV6-5|TRBJ2-7|TRBD1|many
CASSNRGLVDEQYF
TGTGCCAGCAGTAACAGGGGGCTCGTAGACGAGCAGTACTTC
>TRBV30|TRBJ2-7|.|few
CAWTKTGAEQYF
TGTGCCTGGACCAAGACGGGGGCTGAGCAGTACTTC